This record covers a single T cell receptor beta chain. The sample belongs to a study of blood T cell repertoires in COVID-19. The ends were cut back, 4 bases at V and 1 base at J, with 5 bases in the middle. The CDR3 sequence is 12 residues long. Germline CDR1 ENHRY, CDR2 SYGVKD. Under the authors' procedure: Nucleated cell counts were estimated from reference gene primer amplification. The data were produced by immunoSEQ multiplex PCR, yet TCRdb's version contains in-frame clones alone and is incomplete. From that table come the V and J calls and clone size; the DNA was used to work out D and trimming. The sample has some 430,000 clones; around 91% are singletons. Participants had their cohort set by participant-reported clinical history. Either two negative PCRs, clearance, or symptom resolution qualified Cohort 3 donors as recovered.

The J gene is TRBJ2-7, the V gene TRBV10-3; D ambiguous. The sequenced sample consisted of PBMCs or T cells enriched from blood (not recorded which). The clonotype originates from a young man who had recovered from COVID-19. The CDR3 here is CAISGASYEQYF. The CDR3 DNA reads as TGTGCCATCAGTGGGGCATCCTACGAGCAGTACTTC.